The 10 T cell receptor beta chains below all came from one sample that was sequenced in a study of CD8+CD57+ T cells in acquired aplastic anemia. Profiling of TCR beta VDJ combinations and CDR3 sequences used genomic DNA as template. TCRdb ran MiXCR on the reads and lists one entry per CDR3 protein. Here the sample spans approximately 270,000 distinct CDR3 sequences, 55% to 60% being singletons. Sequencing used sorted CD4+, CD8+, or CD8+CD57+ T cells (not recorded which) from PBMCs. The receptors shown here come from a human donor with severe aplastic anemia or a healthy control (not recorded which).

This clonotype was detected ten times or more. This rearrangement joins TRBV6-6 to TRBJ2-2; D is tentatively TRBD1 or TRBD2 (5 bases each). The V end lost 6 bases, the J end lost 3 bases, and 14 bases lay between the germline ends. This CDR3 is 15 amino acids long. CDR1 MNHNY and CDR2 SVGAGI come from the germline V gene (reference sequence). The CDR3 nucleotides are TGTGCCAGCAGCGCTGGGGGAAGGGACACCGGGGAGCTGTTTTTT. Translated: CASSAGGRDTGELFF.

J is TRBJ2-7 and V is TRBV7-2; tentative D call: TRBD2 (5 bases). The CDR3 loop spans 15 amino acids. The V gene's germline CDR1 is SGHTA and CDR2 FQGNSA. V was pared by 4 bases and J by 2 bases, with 15 bases between. Here the CDR3 DNA reads TGTGCCAGCAGCTCCAGCGGAAGAGAGGCCTACGAGCAGTACTTC. Its translation is CASSSSGREAYEQYF.

The sample holds a few counts of this clonotype. V and J are TRBV20-1 and TRBJ2-3; 9 nucleotides align to TRBD2. The CDR3 totals 16 residues. Unmatched junction bases numbered 9, after V lost 3 bases and J lost 2 bases. Germline V gives CDR1 DFQATT, CDR2 SNEGSKA (reference sequence). In DNA form, the CDR3 reads TGCAGTGCTAGTCACGGGACTAGCCTTACCACAGATACGCAGTATTTT. Translated: CSASHGTSLTTDTQYF.

This rearrangement joins TRBV7-6 to TRBJ2-2; no clear D gene. Germline CDR1 and CDR2: SGHVS and FNYEAQ. The germline V and J ends were trimmed by 3 bases and 4 bases, with 6 bases remaining between them. The CDR3 sequence is 13 residues long. The CDR3 is CASSLGSTGELFF. The CDR3 DNA reads as TGTGCCAGCAGCTTGGGGTCCACCGGGGAGCTGTTTTTT.

J is TRBJ2-7 and V is TRBV10-3; no definite D call. Germline V gives CDR1 ENHRY, CDR2 SYGVKD. The CDR3 spans 16 residues. V lost 6 bases to trimming and J lost 5 bases, with 23 bases between them. CDR3 DNA sequence: TGTGCCATCAGCGACCCTCTCCTGGGCAGGTCTGACGAGCAGTACTTC. Amino acid sequence: CAISDPLLGRSDEQYF.

This clonotype has a single count. CDR3 loop: CASSLGTPGQGMQFF. The CDR3 bases are TGTGCCAGCAGCTTAGGGACACCGGGACAGGGGATGCAGTTCTTC. The V call is TRBV7-3, the J call TRBJ2-1, with TRBD1 matching over 10 bases. The CDR3 covers 15 residues. Per the germline V gene, CDR1 is SGHTA and CDR2 is FQGTGA. J lost 12 bases, V lost 2 bases, and 10 bases had no gene match.

Written as DNA, the CDR3 is TGCGCCAGCAGCTTGGCCCCAGGTGCGAACACCGGGGAGCTGTTTTTT. Amino acid sequence: CASSLAPGANTGELFF. The chain employs TRBV5-1 and TRBJ2-2; D unresolved. Germline V gene lookup returns CDR1 SGHRS and CDR2 YFSETQ. The V end was cut by 0 bases, the J end by 0 bases, with 9 bases between. The CDR3 spans 16 residues.

The chain has TRBV10-3 and TRBJ2-7, with 7 bases fitting TRBD2. CDR1 is ENHRY and CDR2 is SYGVKD in the germline V gene. The CDR3 length is 20 residues. The V gene end was trimmed by 1 base and the J gene end by 0 bases; junction bases not matched to a gene: 18. The CDR3, as DNA: TGTGCCATCAGTGAGTTTGCATGCGGGGGTGCACCTCCGTGCTCCTACGAGCAGTACTTC. Encoded protein: CAISEFACGGAPPCSYEQYF.

This clonotype was detected ten times or more. The rearrangement links TRBV24-1 to TRBJ1-4, with TRBD1 as a possible D gene (5 bases). V lost 2 bases, J lost 1 base, and 28 bases lay in between. Germline V CDR1 and CDR2: KGHDR, SFDVKD. This CDR3 is built from 22 residues. CDR3 region: CATSDSSPPRHRGTLTNEKLFF. CDR3 sequence (DNA): TGTGCCACCAGTGATTCTAGCCCTCCCCGACACCGGGGGACCTTAACTAATGAAAAACTGTTTTTT.

This clonotype was found many times. This chain uses TRBV28 with TRBJ2-7; D not certain. V gave up 1 base and J gave up 0 bases, with 7 bases separating them. CDR3 length: 14 amino acids. Germline V gives CDR1 MDHEN, CDR2 SYDVKM. The CDR3 is CASSLLGISYEQYF. In DNA, the CDR3 is TGTGCCAGCAGTTTATTGGGGATCTCCTACGAGCAGTACTTC.